Presented here are 10 T cell receptor beta chains from one specimen sequenced in a study of T cell repertoires in cytomegalovirus infection. TCRdb ran MiXCR on the reads and lists one entry per CDR3 protein. This table has more than 650,000 distinct CDR3 sequences, less than 40% appearing once. The source material was PBMCs. The origin of the receptors is a human donor in good health (CMV status not recorded). Some clones in this sample may be carry-over from other donors' samples.

The chain has TRBV28 and TRBJ2-2; TRBD2 is a possible D gene (6 bases). Germline V gives CDR1 MDHEN, CDR2 SYDVKM. The CDR3 is made up of 14 amino acids. Trimming removed 5 bases from V and 5 bases from J, with 12 bases in between. This chain's CDR3 is CASSGTSRTGELFF. The DNA for the CDR3 is TGTGCCAGCAGTGGGACTTCCCGAACCGGGGAGCTGTTTTTT.

The CDR3 reads CASSEARKGLLSNYGYTF. The CDR3 DNA sequence: TGTGCCAGCAGTGAAGCGCGGAAGGGCTTACTTTCTAACTATGGCTACACCTTC. The chain couples TRBV2 to TRBJ1-2, with D uncertain. Germline CDR1 reads SNHLY; CDR2 reads FYNNEI. The CDR3 consists of 18 residues. The V gene lost 0 bases and the J gene lost 0 bases, with 17 bases spanning the gap.

The CDR3 nucleotides read TGTGCCAGCAGTTACCCGGGTGGTGATGAGCAGTTCTTC. It translates to CASSYPGGDEQFF. The rearrangement links TRBV6-6 to TRBJ2-1; D not resolved. This CDR3 contains 13 residues. Trimming removed 2 bases from V and 8 bases from J, with 10 bases in between. CDR1 is MNHNY and CDR2 is SVGAGI in the germline V gene (reference sequence).

The rearrangement links TRBV6-4 to TRBJ1-5; possible D gene TRBD1, 5 bases. The germline V and J ends were trimmed by 6 bases and 2 bases, with 14 bases remaining between them. Per the germline V gene, CDR1 is MRHNA and CDR2 is SNTAGT. CDR3 size: 15 residues. The DNA for the CDR3 is TGTGCCAGCAGGGACCGGGACGTTCGCAATCAGCCCCAGCATTTT. Protein: CASRDRDVRNQPQHF.

This chain joins TRBV19 and TRBJ1-2, with D hard to call. CDR3 length equals 15 residues. V was trimmed by 5 bases and J by 4 bases, leaving 17 bases between them. Per the germline V gene, CDR1 is LNHDA and CDR2 is SQIVND (reference sequence). The CDR3 coding sequence is TGTGCCAGTAGTCTAACAACCCTCTTCTCCTATGGCTACACCTTC. It specifies CASSLTTLFSYGYTF.

This clonotype came up many times. The chain employs TRBV12-3 or TRBV12-4 and TRBJ2-3; weak D call: TRBD2 (5 bases). Trimming left V 0 bases short and J 3 bases short, with 7 bases between. The CDR3 is 14 amino acids. The CDR3 nucleotides read TGTGCCAGCAGTTTAGCTAGCGTGACAGATACGCAGTATTTT. This gives the protein CASSLASVTDTQYF.

The J gene is TRBJ2-3, the V gene TRBV5-3, with 9 positions matching TRBD2. TRBV5-3 is known as an ORF, though its function is uncertain. CDR3 length equals 15 residues. V lost 8 bases to trimming and J lost 5 bases; unmatched junction nucleotides: 12. Written as DNA, the CDR3 is TGTGCCAGCACCTCAGCGGGAGGACCCGGAGATACGCAGTATTTT. This gives the protein CASTSAGGPGDTQYF.

J is TRBJ1-4 and V is TRBV19, with no clear D. Germline V gene data show CDR1 as LNHDA and CDR2 as SQIVND (reference sequence). CDR3 size: 13 residues. The V and J ends lost 6 bases and 7 bases respectively, with 12 bases between them. The CDR3 DNA reads as TGTGCCAGTAGCCCGGCAATAGGTGAAAAACTGTTTTTT. Protein: CASSPAIGEKLFF.

The chain joins TRBV9 to TRBJ1-1; D gene ambiguous. The CDR3 runs 12 residues. Trimming stripped 2 bases from V and 10 bases from J, with 12 bases between. Germline CDR1 is SGDLS and CDR2 is YYNGEE. CDR3 residues: CASSVRDLGAFF. The CDR3 nucleotides are TGTGCCAGCAGCGTGAGGGATTTAGGAGCTTTCTTT.

The V call is TRBV7-4, the J call TRBJ2-7, with D perhaps matching TRBD1 (6 bases). The V and J ends lost 2 bases and 4 bases respectively, with 24 bases between them. Germline lookup yields CDR1 SGHVT and CDR2 SQSDAQ. This CDR3 region has 18 residues. The CDR3 loop is CASSLRCWTATEPYEQYF. CDR3 DNA sequence: TGTGCCAGCAGCTTACGATGCTGGACAGCGACAGAACCTTACGAGCAGTACTTC. The whole variable domain, remainder taken from reference TRBV7-4 and TRBJ2-7, is GAGVSQSPRYKVAKRGRDVALRCDSISGHVTLYWYRQTLGQGSEVLTYSQSDAQRDKSGRPSGRFSAERPERSVSTLKIQRTEQGDSAVYLCASSLRCWTATEPYEQYFGPGTRLTVT.